This T cell receptor (beta chain) emerged from a study of radiotherapy plus CTLA-4 blockade in lung cancer (dated by TCRdb to the late 2010s). In terms of the full investigation: Among the enrolled patients, approximately 17% had an objective response, and about 29% reached disease control.

The study evaluated CTLA-4 blockade (ipilimumab) given together with focal radiation therapy in patients who had chemo-refractory metastatic non-small-cell lung cancer. Overall results and qualifications from the work: TCR clones derived from tumors expanded in peripheral blood after treatment with radiotherapy and ipilimumab. The strongest predictors of response were reported to be early dynamic shifts in blood T cell clones along with a rise in serum interferon-beta following radiation.

V loses 2 bases at its end and J loses 3 bases; junction bases beyond the gene matches: 3. The CDR3 numbers 14 residues from cysteine through phenylalanine. Only CDR3 DNA is held: 42 bases, read in frame from base 1. The germline V gene (reference sequence) provides CDR1 LNHDA and CDR2 SQIVND. The library was obtained by the immunoSEQ multiplex PCR assay. TCRdb limited this immuneACCESS table to in-frame rearrangements with V and J called. A share of clones is missing; checked studies link under half to unresolved V genes, and the rest is unexplained. The sample data list 75,000 to 100,000 clones, and about 91% of these were observed just once. Of the sample, roughly 4.6% is held by the ten largest clones. A note on this clone: Its binding antigen is unknown. No qualities accompany the bases; no much larger clone lies one base away.

The clonotype originates from a human donor with non-small cell lung cancer that progressed on radiotherapy plus ipilimumab. Sequencing used peripheral blood, obtained from a patient treated with radiotherapy plus ipilimumab. The receptor chain draws on TRBV19 and TRBJ1-1, with 7 bases matching TRBD1. Here is the DNA: TGTGCCAGTAGTATAAGGGGGCGTGACACTGAAGCTTTCTTT. Translated, this is CASSIRGRDTEAFF.